The present T cell receptor (beta chain) was sequenced within a study of CD8+ T cells in alopecia areata. Study background: Among treated patients, oral tofacitinib was administered at 5 to 10 mg twice daily. Study-wide findings and caveats: Scalp clonality dropped significantly under tofacitinib, as did expanded CD8+ top-100 clones. Lesional scalp, especially alopecia totalis/universalis, showed higher clonality than normal scalp.

This clone was seen more than once but under ten times. The antigen is unknown. Extracted RNA was reverse transcribed into cDNA, the sequencing template. The repertoire was sequenced with immunoSEQ multiplex PCR; TCRdb's copy has only in-frame clones and lacks some. The table includes about 120,000 clones, 58% detected once. Treatment given: oral pan-JAK inhibitor, 5-10 mg twice daily. Germline trimming cut 7 bases from V and 3 bases from J; bases unmatched to any gene: 6. The CDR3 loop spans 15 amino acids. Per germline, CDR1 SGDLS and CDR2 YYNGEE. This material consisted of CD8+ T cells sorted from blood, taken at week 4, from a patient treated with tofacitinib. The clonotype comes from a human donor with alopecia areata. V usage is TRBV9 and J usage is TRBJ2-7, with 14 bases lining up with TRBD2. DNA of the CDR3: TGTGCCAGCGGCCGCGGGACTAGCGGGAGCTACGAGCAGTACTTC. Translated: CASGRGTSGSYEQYF.